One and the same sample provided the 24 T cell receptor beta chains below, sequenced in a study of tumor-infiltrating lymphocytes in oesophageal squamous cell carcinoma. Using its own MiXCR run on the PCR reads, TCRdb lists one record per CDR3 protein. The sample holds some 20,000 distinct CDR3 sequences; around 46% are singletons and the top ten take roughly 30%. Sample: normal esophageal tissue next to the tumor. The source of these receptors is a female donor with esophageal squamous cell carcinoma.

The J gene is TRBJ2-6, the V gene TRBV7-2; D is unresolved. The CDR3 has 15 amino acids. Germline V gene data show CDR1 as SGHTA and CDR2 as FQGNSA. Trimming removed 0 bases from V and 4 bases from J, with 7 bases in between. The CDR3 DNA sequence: TGTGCCAGCAGCTTAGCGGGGATCGGGGCCAACGTCCTGACTTTC. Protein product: CASSLAGIGANVLTF.

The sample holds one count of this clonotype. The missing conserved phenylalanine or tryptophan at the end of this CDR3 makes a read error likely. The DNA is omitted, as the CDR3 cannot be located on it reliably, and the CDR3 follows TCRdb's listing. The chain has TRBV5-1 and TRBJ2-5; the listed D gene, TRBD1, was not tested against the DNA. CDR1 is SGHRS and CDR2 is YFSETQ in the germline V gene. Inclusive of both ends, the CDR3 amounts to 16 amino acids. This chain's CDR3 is CASSRGQDNSPLHFGN.

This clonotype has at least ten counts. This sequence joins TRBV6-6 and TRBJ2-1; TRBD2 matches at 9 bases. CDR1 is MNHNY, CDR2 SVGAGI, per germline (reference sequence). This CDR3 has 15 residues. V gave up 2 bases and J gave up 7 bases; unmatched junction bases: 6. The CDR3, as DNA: TGTGCCAGCAGTTACGGGGCGGGAGGGAGGAATGAGCAGTTCTTC. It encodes CASSYGAGGRNEQFF.

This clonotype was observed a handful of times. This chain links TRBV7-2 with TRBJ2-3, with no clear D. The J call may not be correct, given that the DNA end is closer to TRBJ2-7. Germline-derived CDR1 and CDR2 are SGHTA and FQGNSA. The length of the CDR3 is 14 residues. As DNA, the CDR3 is TGTGCCAGCAGCTTAGAGGGTAGGAGATACGAGCAGTACTTC. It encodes CASSLEGRRYEQYF.

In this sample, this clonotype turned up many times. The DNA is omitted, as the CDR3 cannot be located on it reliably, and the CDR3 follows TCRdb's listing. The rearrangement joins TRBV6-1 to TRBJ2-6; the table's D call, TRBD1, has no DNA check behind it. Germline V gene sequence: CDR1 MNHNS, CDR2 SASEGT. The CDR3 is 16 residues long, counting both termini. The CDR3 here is CASLRTGGFLWLHLRF.

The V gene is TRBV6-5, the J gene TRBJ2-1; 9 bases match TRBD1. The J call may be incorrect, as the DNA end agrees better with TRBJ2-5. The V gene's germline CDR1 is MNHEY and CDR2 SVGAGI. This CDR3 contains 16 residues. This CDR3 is CASTSPTGGIGETQYF. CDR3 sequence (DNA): TGTGCCAGCACCTCTCCCACAGGGGGCATCGGGGAGACCCAGTACTTC.

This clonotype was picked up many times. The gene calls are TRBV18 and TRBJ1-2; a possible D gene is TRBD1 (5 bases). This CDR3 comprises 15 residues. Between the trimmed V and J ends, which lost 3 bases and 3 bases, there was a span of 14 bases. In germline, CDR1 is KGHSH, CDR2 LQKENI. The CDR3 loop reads CASSPSVGPDYGYTF. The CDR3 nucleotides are TGTGCCAGCTCACCGAGCGTGGGGCCGGACTATGGCTACACCTTC. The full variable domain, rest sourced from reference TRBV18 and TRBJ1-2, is NAGVMQNPRHLVRRRGQEARLRCSPMKGHSHVYWYRQLPEEGLKFMVYLQKENIIDESGMPKERFSAEFPKEGPSILRIQQVVRGDSAAYFCASSPSVGPDYGYTFGSGTRLTVV.

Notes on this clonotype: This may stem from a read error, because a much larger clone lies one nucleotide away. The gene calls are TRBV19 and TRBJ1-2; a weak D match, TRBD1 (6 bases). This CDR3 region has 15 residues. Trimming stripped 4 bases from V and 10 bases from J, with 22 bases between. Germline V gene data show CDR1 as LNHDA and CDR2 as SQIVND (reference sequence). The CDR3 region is CASSTTGYGPKAYTF. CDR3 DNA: TGTGCCAGTAGTACAACAGGGTACGGACCCAAAGCCTACACCTTC. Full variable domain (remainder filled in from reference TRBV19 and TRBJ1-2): DGGITQSPKYLFRKEGQNVTLSCEQNLNHDAMYWYRQDPGQGLRLIYYSQIVNDFQKGDIAEGYSVSREKKESFPLTVTSAQKNPTAFYLCASSTTGYGPKAYTFGSGTRLTVV.

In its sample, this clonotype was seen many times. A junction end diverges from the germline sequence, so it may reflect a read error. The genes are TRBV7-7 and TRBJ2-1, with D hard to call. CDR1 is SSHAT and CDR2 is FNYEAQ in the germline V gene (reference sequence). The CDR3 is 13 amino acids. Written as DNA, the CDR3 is TGTGCTAGCAGCTTAGAATCCAACAATGAGCAGTTCTTC. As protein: CASSLESNNEQFF.

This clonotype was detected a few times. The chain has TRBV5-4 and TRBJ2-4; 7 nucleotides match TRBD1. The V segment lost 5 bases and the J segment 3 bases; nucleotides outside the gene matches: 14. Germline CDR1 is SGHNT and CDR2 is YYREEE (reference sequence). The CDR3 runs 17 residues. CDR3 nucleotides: TGTGCCAGCAGTGAAGAAGGGGGCGGGTCTGGCAAAAACATTCAGTACTTC. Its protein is CASSEEGGGSGKNIQYF. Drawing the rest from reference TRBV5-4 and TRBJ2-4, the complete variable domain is ETGVTQSPTHLIKTRGQQVTLRCSSQSGHNTVSWYQQALGQGPQFIFQYYREEENGRGNFPPRFSGLQFPNYSSELNVNALELDDSALYLCASSEEGGGSGKNIQYFGAGTRLSVL.

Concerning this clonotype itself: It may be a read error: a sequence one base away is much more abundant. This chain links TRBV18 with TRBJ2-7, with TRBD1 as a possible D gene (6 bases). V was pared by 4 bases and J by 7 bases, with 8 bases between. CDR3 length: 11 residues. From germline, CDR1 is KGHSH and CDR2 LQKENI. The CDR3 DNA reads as TGTGCCAGCTCACGGACAGATGAGCAGTACTTC. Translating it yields CASSRTDEQYF.

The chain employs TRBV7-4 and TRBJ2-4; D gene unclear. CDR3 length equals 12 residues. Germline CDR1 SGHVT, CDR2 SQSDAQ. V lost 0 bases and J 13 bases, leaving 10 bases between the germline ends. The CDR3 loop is CASSLAFDEQYF. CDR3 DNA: TGTGCCAGCAGCTTAGCGTTCGATGAGCAGTACTTC. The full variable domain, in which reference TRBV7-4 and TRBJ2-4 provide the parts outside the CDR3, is GAGVSQSPRYKVAKRGRDVALRCDSISGHVTLYWYRQTLGQGSEVLTYSQSDAQRDKSGRPSGRFSAERPERSVSTLKIQRTEQGDSAVYLCASSLAFDEQYFGAGTRLSVL.

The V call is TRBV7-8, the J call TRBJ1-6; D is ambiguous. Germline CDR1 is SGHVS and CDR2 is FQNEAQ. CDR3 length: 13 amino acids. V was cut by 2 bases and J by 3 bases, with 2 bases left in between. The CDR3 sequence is CASSLIYNSPLHF. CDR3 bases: TGTGCCAGCAGCTTAATCTATAATTCACCCCTCCACTTT.

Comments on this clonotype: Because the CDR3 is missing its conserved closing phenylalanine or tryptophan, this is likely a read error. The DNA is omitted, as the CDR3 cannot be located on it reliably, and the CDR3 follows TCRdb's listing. The CDR3 sequence: CASSLDRRQETQYFGA. The chain has TRBV7-6 and TRBJ2-5. Germline CDR1 is SGHVS and CDR2 is FNYEAQ. The CDR3 has 16 residues if both end residues are counted.

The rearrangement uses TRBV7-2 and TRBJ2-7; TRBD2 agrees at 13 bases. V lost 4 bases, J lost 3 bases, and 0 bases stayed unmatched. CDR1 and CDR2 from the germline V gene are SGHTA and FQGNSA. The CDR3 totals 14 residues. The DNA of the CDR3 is TGTGCCAGCAGCTGGACTAGCGGGAGCTACGAGCAGTACTTC. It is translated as CASSWTSGSYEQYF. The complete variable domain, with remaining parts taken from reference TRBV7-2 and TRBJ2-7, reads GAGVSQSPSNKVTEKGKDVELRCDPISGHTALYWYRQSLGQGLEFLIYFQGNSAPDKSGLPSDRFSAERTGGSVSTLTIQRTQQEDSAVYLCASSWTSGSYEQYFGPGTRLTVT.

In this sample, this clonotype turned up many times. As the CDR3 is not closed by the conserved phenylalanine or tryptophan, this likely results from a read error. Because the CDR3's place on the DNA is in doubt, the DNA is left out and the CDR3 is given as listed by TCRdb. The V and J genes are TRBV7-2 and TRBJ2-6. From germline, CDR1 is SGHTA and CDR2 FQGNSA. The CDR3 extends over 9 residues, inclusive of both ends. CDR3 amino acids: CASSSQRTS.

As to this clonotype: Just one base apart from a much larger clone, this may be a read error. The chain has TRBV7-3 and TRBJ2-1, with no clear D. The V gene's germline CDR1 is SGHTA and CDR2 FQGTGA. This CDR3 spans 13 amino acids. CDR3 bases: TGTGCCAGCAGTTCCTCTGGCCTACCACAGCAGCTCTTC. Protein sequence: CASSSSGLPQQLF.

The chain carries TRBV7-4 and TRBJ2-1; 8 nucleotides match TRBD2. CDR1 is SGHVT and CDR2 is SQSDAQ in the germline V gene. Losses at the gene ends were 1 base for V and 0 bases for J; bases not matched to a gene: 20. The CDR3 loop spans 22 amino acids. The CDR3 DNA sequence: TGTGCCAGCAGCTTAGTCAGACAGAGAGCGGGAGAGCTCAAGAGCTCCTACAATGAGCAGTTCTTC. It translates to CASSLVRQRAGELKSSYNEQFF.

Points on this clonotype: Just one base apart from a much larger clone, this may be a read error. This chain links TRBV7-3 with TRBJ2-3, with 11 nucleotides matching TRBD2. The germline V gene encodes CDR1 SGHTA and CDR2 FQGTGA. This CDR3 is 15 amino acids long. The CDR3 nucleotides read TGTGCCAGCAGCTTGACTAGCGGGGAGACAGATACGCAGGATTTT. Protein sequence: CASSLTSGETDTQDF.

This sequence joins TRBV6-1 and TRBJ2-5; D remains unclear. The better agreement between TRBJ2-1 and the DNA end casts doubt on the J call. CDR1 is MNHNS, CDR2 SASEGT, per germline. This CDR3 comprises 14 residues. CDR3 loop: CASTQIGRNYEQFF. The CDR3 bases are TGTGCCAGCACTCAGATAGGACGGAACTACGAGCAGTTCTTC.

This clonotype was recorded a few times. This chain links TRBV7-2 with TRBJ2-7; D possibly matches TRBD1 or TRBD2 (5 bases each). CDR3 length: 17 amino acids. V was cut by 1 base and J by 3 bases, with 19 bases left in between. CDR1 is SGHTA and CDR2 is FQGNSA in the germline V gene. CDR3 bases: TGTGCCAGCAGCTTAGGTGGGACCCACCTACCCAGCTACGAGCAGTACTTC. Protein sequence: CASSLGGTHLPSYEQYF.

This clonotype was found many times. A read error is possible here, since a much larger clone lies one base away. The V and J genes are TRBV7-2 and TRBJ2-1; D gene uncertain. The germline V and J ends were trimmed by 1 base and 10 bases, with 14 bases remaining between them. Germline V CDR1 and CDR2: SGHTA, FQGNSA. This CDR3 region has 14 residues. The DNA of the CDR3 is TGTGCCAGCAGCTTAGTTGTTTTCTCCTACGAGCAGTTCTTC. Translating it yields CASSLVVFSYEQFF.

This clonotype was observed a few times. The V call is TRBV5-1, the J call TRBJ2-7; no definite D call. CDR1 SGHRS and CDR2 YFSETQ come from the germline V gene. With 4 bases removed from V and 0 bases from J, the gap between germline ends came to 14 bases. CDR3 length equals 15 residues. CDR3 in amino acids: CASSQDRSSSYEQYF. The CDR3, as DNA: TGCGCCAGCAGCCAAGACCGCTCTAGCTCCTACGAGCAGTACTTC.

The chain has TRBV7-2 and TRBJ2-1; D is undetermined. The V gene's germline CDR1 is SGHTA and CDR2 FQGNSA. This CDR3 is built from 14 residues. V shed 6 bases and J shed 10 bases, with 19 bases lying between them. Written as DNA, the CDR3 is TGTGCCAGCAGTTCAACCTCACGAGGCTACGAGCAGTTCTTC. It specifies CASSSTSRGYEQFF.